This TCR beta chain was sequenced during a study of blood T cell repertoires in COVID-19. The wider study: Specimens from acute and convalescent COVID-19 originated in the United States, Italy and Spain. PBMCs, B-cell-depleted T cells, or T cells were the source of the cDNA or gDNA that made up the material.

Only one count was recorded for this clone. Authors' methods: Estimation of nucleated cell counts was performed using reference gene primer amplification. TCRdb's table, derived via immunoSEQ multiplex PCR, lists solely in-frame clones and lacks some. Clone size and the V and J calls come from that table; the DNA yielded D and trimming. The sample yields about 400,000 clones, roughly 89% seen once. Specimen: peripheral blood. The TCR originated in a woman in her twenties or thirties with acute or convalescent COVID-19.

The CDR3 region has the DNA TGCGCCAGCAGCTTGGCAGGGCCCCCACAAGAGACCCAGTACTTC. This codes for CASSLAGPPQETQYF. The chain combines TRBV5-1 with TRBJ2-5; D is perhaps TRBD1 (5 bases). This CDR3 region has 15 residues. Germline lookup yields CDR1 SGHRS and CDR2 YFSETQ. The ends were cut back, 0 bases at V and 2 bases at J, with 11 bases in the middle.